This TCR beta chain came from a study of Graves' ophthalmopathy and Graves' hyperthyroidism. Amplifying from RNA transcripts, the study obtained TCR beta CDR3 regions. First-round RT-PCR relied on HTBI primers, and a second-round multiplex PCR came next. TCRdb ran MiXCR on the multiplex PCR reads and lists one entry per CDR3 protein. The sample holds roughly 60,000 distinct CDR3 sequences, approximately 50% seen once. This CDR3 has 18 residues. The germline V gene has CDR1 LNHDA and CDR2 SQIVND (reference sequence). The trim removed 3 bases at V and 1 base at J, leaving 9 bases unmatched. The chain uses TRBV19 and TRBJ1-1; TRBD1 aligns across 12 bases. The sequenced sample was peripheral blood. The sequence was collected from an adult woman with Graves' ophthalmopathy. The CDR3 loop reads CASSIHRDRGLGNTEAFF. The CDR3 DNA is TGTGCCAGTAGTATTCACCGGGACAGGGGGCTGGGGAACACTGAAGCTTTCTTT. Complete variable domain (other parts from reference TRBV19 and TRBJ1-1): DGGITQSPKYLFRKEGQNVTLSCEQNLNHDAMYWYRQDPGQGLRLIYYSQIVNDFQKGDIAEGYSVSREKKESFPLTVTSAQKNPTAFYLCASSIHRDRGLGNTEAFFGQGTRLTVV.